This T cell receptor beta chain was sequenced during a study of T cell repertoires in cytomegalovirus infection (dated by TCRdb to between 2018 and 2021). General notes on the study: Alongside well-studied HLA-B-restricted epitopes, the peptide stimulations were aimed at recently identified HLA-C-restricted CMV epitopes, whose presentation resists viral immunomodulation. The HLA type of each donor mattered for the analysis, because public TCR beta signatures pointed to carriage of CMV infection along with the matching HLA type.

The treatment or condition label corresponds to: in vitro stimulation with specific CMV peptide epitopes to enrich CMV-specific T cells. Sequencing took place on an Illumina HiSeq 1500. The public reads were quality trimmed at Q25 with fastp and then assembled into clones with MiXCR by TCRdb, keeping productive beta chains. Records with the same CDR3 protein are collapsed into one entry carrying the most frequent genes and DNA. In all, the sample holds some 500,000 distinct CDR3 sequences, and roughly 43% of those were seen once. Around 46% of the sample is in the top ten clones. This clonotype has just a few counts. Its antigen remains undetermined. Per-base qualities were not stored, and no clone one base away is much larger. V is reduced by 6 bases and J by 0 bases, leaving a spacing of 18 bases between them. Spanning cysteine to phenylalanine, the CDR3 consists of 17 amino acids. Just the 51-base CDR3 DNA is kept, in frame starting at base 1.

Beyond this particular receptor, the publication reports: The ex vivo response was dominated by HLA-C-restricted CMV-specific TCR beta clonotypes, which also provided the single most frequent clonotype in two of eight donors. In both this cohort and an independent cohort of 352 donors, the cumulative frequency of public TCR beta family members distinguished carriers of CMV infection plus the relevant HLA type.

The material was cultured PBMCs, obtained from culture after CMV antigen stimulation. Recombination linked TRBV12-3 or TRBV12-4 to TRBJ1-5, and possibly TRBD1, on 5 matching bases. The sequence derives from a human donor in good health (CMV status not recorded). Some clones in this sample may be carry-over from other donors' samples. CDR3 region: CASSAGDRRHSNQPQHF. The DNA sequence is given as TGTGCCAGCAGCGCCGGGGACCGCCGCCATAGCAATCAGCCCCAGCATTTT.